The next 26 T cell receptor beta chains were all read from a single sample in a study of blood T cell repertoires in COVID-19. Only in-frame clones appear in the TCRdb table, and some are missing; sequencing was by immunoSEQ multiplex PCR. The sample has tens of thousands of clones; 75% to 85% are singletons. Sequencing was performed on peripheral blood. Source of these receptors: a human donor in a cohort sampled during active COVID-19.

This chain joins TRBV18 and TRBJ2-7; 7 nucleotides match TRBD1. The CDR3 extends over 16 amino acids. Per the germline V gene, CDR1 is KGHSH and CDR2 is LQKENI. The junction had 8 bases not matched to a gene; V was cut back by 3 bases and J by 0 bases. CDR3: CASSPEQGESSYEQYF. The CDR3 DNA reads as TGTGCCAGCTCACCCGAGCAGGGGGAAAGCTCCTACGAGCAGTACTTC. The full variable domain, with the rest looked up from reference TRBV18 and TRBJ2-7, is NAGVMQNPRHLVRRRGQEARLRCSPMKGHSHVYWYRQLPEEGLKFMVYLQKENIIDESGMPKERFSAEFPKEGPSILRIQQVVRGDSAAYFCASSPEQGESSYEQYFGPGTRLTVT.

The rearrangement uses TRBV6-5 and TRBJ2-7; tentatively, D is TRBD2 (6 bases). CDR1 and CDR2 from the germline V gene are MNHEY and SVGAGI. V was pared by 6 bases and J by 1 base, with 16 bases between. The CDR3 loop spans 15 amino acids. DNA of the CDR3: TGTGCCAGCAGCCCCAGTGGAGGGAAGTCCTACGAGCAGTACTTC. As protein: CASSPSGGKSYEQYF.

The CDR3 reads CASRRGGTGELFF. CDR3 DNA: TGTGCCAGCCGTCGGGGGGGGACCGGGGAGCTGTTTTTT. V is TRBV12-3 or TRBV12-4 and J is TRBJ2-2, with TRBD2 identical over 8 bases. The CDR3 spans 13 residues. With V trimmed by 8 bases and J by 5 bases, 4 bases remained unmatched.

The rearrangement links TRBV2 to TRBJ2-1; 14 bases are shared with TRBD2. The CDR3 has 14 amino acids. J gave up 9 bases and V 4 bases, and 2 bases lay outside the gene matches. Germline assignment: CDR1 SNHLY and CDR2 FYNNEI. CDR3 nucleotides: TGTGCCAGCAGTGTGACTAGCGGGAGGGTTGAGCAGTTCTTC. Residues: CASSVTSGRVEQFF.

The chain carries TRBV7-6 and TRBJ1-1, with D perhaps matching TRBD1 (5 bases). Trimming removed 2 bases from V and 8 bases from J, with 12 bases in between. Per germline, CDR1 SGHVS and CDR2 FNYEAQ. This CDR3 contains 13 residues. CDR3 protein: CASSLWVAGEAFF. CDR3 nucleotides: TGTGCCAGCAGCTTATGGGTGGCAGGGGAAGCTTTCTTT.

This sequence joins TRBV24-1 and TRBJ2-5; TRBD1 agrees at 9 bases. CDR3 size: 16 residues. Per the germline V gene, CDR1 is KGHDR and CDR2 is SFDVKD. Germline trimming cut 4 bases from V and 3 bases from J; bases unmatched to any gene: 8. CDR3 amino acids: CATSEASGTGKETQYF. The CDR3 bases are TGTGCCACCAGTGAGGCCTCCGGGACAGGGAAAGAGACCCAGTACTTC.

The chain uses TRBV7-9 and TRBJ2-7; TRBD1 is a possible D gene (6 bases). This CDR3 contains 14 residues. V lost 1 base, J lost 5 bases, and 12 bases lay in between. The germline V gene encodes CDR1 SEHNR and CDR2 FQNEAQ (reference sequence). For the CDR3, the DNA is TGTGCCAGCAGCTTAGTCGGCCAGGGGAACGAGCAGTACTTC. Amino acid sequence: CASSLVGQGNEQYF.

The chain has TRBV4-2 and TRBJ1-4; 9 bases match TRBD1. Germline V lookup: CDR1 LGHNA, CDR2 YNFKEQ. CDR3 length: 15 residues. Trimming cost V 2 bases and J 4 bases; bases outside gene matches: 2. This CDR3 reads CASSQRQGVNEKLFF. Here the CDR3 DNA reads TGTGCCAGCAGCCAAAGACAGGGGGTTAATGAAAAACTGTTTTTT.

The rearrangement joins TRBV12-2 to TRBJ1-1. TRBV12-2 has pseudogene status. The CDR3 extends over 14 amino acids. Here the CDR3 reads CASRSREARVGAFF. The CDR3, as DNA: TGTGCAAGTCGCTCCAGGGAGGCCAGGGTCGGGGCTTTCTTT.

The chain couples TRBV7-9 to TRBJ2-1, with D unresolved. The V end was cut by 5 bases, the J end by 6 bases, with 17 bases between. The germline V gene encodes CDR1 SEHNR and CDR2 FQNEAQ (reference sequence). This CDR3 is 15 amino acids long. The CDR3 reads CASSRTAMEPNEQFF. The CDR3 DNA sequence: TGTGCCAGCAGCCGAACTGCGATGGAGCCCAATGAGCAGTTCTTC.

V gene TRBV6-1 combines with J gene TRBJ1-5; D call uncertain. The CDR3 length is 17 residues. Between the trimmed V and J ends, which lost 1 base and 0 bases, there was a span of 13 bases. Germline V gene data show CDR1 as MNHNS and CDR2 as SASEGT. CDR3 in DNA: TGTGCCAGCAGTGAAGTAGCGGCGGTTCATAGCAATCAGCCCCAGCATTTT. This encodes CASSEVAAVHSNQPQHF.

This clone was detected once. The chain recombines TRBV6-1 with TRBJ2-3, with a weak D call TRBD2 (5 bases). The CDR3 totals 16 residues. V lost 3 bases and J 0 bases, leaving 13 bases between the germline ends. The germline gives CDR1 MNHNS, CDR2 SASEGT. CDR3 region: CASSDDGRTSTDTQYF. Here the CDR3 DNA reads TGTGCCAGCAGTGACGATGGGAGAACTAGCACAGATACGCAGTATTTT.

The chain combines TRBV7-2 with TRBJ2-7, with 10 bases identical to TRBD2. CDR1 is SGHTA, CDR2 FQGNSA, per germline. The V segment lost 5 bases and the J segment 3 bases; nucleotides outside the gene matches: 10. This CDR3 is 16 amino acids long. The CDR3 DNA reads as TGTGCCAGCAGCCCCCAGCGGGAGGGCCTCAGCTACGAGCAGTACTTC. Its protein product is CASSPQREGLSYEQYF.

The sample holds a few counts of this clone. The rearrangement joins TRBV12-5 to TRBJ2-1; 10 nucleotides match TRBD2. J lost 7 bases, V lost 6 bases, and 9 bases had no gene match. The CDR3 is 15 residues long. Germline V gene sequence: CDR1 LGHNT, CDR2 FRNRAP. CDR3 in amino acids: CASGHRLAGDNEQFF. In DNA form, the CDR3 reads TGTGCTAGTGGCCACCGACTAGCGGGCGATAATGAGCAGTTCTTC. The whole variable domain, remainder taken from reference TRBV12-5 and TRBJ2-1, is DARVTQTPRHKVTEMGQEVTMRCQPILGHNTVFWYRQTMMQGLELLAYFRNRAPLDDSGMPKDRFSAEMPDATLATLKIQPSEPRDSAVYFCASGHRLAGDNEQFFGPGTRLTVL.

V and J are TRBV10-3 and TRBJ2-7, with TRBD2 matching over 7 bases. CDR1 and CDR2 (germline): ENHRY, SYGVKD. The CDR3 length is 15 residues. With V trimmed by 1 base and J by 0 bases, 3 bases remained unmatched. The CDR3 region is CAISEYGGSSYEQYF. The CDR3 nucleotides read TGTGCCATCAGTGAGTACGGGGGGAGCTCCTACGAGCAGTACTTC.

This rearrangement joins TRBV11-3 to TRBJ2-7; no reliable D call. Germline-derived CDR1 and CDR2 are SGHNT and YENEEA. With 2 bases removed from V and 0 bases from J, the gap between germline ends came to 8 bases. This CDR3 spans 14 amino acids. The CDR3 is CASSLTSSSYEQYF. CDR3 DNA sequence: TGTGCCAGCAGCTTAACGTCTAGCTCCTACGAGCAGTACTTC.

The chain couples TRBV27 to TRBJ1-6, with 9 bases matching TRBD1. Germline values: CDR1 MNHEY, CDR2 SMNVEV (reference sequence). The CDR3 sequence is 14 residues long. Germline trimming cut 5 bases from V and 9 bases from J; bases unmatched to any gene: 5. The CDR3 region has the DNA TGTGCCAGCAGTCTCGGGACAGGGTTTTCACCCCTCCACTTT. This encodes CASSLGTGFSPLHF.

This chain links TRBV6-6 with TRBJ1-3; 8 bases are a match to TRBD1. This CDR3 contains 15 residues. Looked up from germline, CDR1 is MNHNY and CDR2 is SVGAGI (reference sequence). V shed 2 bases, J shed 8 bases, and the junction held 8 bases outside the gene matches. The CDR3 bases are TGTGCCAGCAGTTACGTAACAGGGGGGAAAGACACCATATATTTT. Translated, it gives CASSYVTGGKDTIYF.

The V gene is TRBV12-5, the J gene TRBJ2-5; 8 bases are shared with TRBD1. The trim removed 2 bases at V and 7 bases at J, leaving 12 bases unmatched. From germline, CDR1 is LGHNT and CDR2 FRNRAP. This CDR3 comprises 16 residues. In DNA form, the CDR3 reads TGTGCTAGTGGTTTGCCAACCTTCGGACAGGGAGGGACCCAGTACTTC. Translated: CASGLPTFGQGGTQYF.

The chain couples TRBV28 to TRBJ1-4, with D tentatively TRBD1 (6 bases). Trimming removed 4 bases from V and 8 bases from J, with 17 bases in between. CDR3 size: 15 residues. From germline, CDR1 is MDHEN and CDR2 SYDVKM. CDR3 in amino acids: CASSYQGYSLEKLFF. The CDR3 bases are TGTGCCAGCAGTTACCAGGGGTATTCCCTCGAAAAACTGTTTTTT.

The chain recombines TRBV18 with TRBJ2-7; D may be TRBD2 (5 bases). Trimming cost V 4 bases and J 4 bases, with 14 bases left between them. This CDR3 is built from 14 residues. Germline CDR1 and CDR2: KGHSH and LQKENI. CDR3: CASSREADRYEQYF. The CDR3 coding sequence is TGTGCCAGCTCACGAGAAGCGGATAGGTACGAGCAGTACTTC.

This clone was picked up one time. The chain carries TRBV11-2 and TRBJ2-5; D is uncertain. Trimming left V 3 bases short and J 2 bases short, with 7 bases between. CDR1 SGHAT and CDR2 FQNNGV come from the germline V gene. This CDR3 is 13 amino acids long. The DNA for the CDR3 is TGTGCCAGCAGCTTTCAAATGCAAGAGACCCAGTACTTC. This codes for CASSFQMQETQYF.

The rearrangement uses TRBV19 and TRBJ2-1; TRBD2 might be the D (6 bases). This CDR3 is 17 amino acids long. V lost 4 bases, J lost 5 bases, and 21 bases lay in between. Germline V gene data show CDR1 as LNHDA and CDR2 as SQIVND (reference sequence). The CDR3 spells CASSNYDSGLPNNEQFF. The CDR3 nucleotides read TGTGCCAGTAGTAATTATGATTCGGGACTGCCTAACAATGAGCAGTTCTTC.

This clone was seen just once. The chain is built from TRBV11-3 and TRBJ2-1, with TRBD2 matching 7 bases. Germline values: CDR1 SGHNT, CDR2 YENEEA. The CDR3 has 17 residues. Trimming removed 0 bases from V and 0 bases from J; junction bases left unmatched: 5. The CDR3 loop reads CASSLERGRVSYNEQFF. The CDR3 nucleotides read TGTGCCAGCAGCTTAGAGCGGGGGAGGGTCTCCTACAATGAGCAGTTCTTC.

This clone was detected only a few times. The chain employs TRBV28 and TRBJ1-4; maybe TRBD1 (6 bases). The CDR3 is made up of 15 amino acids. The germline gives CDR1 MDHEN, CDR2 SYDVKM. V lost 6 bases to trimming and J lost 2 bases, with 13 bases between them. CDR3 bases: TGTGCCAGCAGCCTAACAGGGACGACTAATGAAAAACTGTTTTTT. Its protein product is CASSLTGTTNEKLFF.

The chain combines TRBV5-5 with TRBJ2-5; TRBD2 is a possible D gene (5 bases). V lost 4 bases and J lost 0, with 13 bases in between. The CDR3 extends over 15 amino acids. CDR1 is SGHKS, CDR2 YYEKEE, per germline (reference sequence). CDR3 loop: CASSVLTGNQETQYF. DNA for the CDR3: TGTGCCAGCAGCGTGCTGACGGGGAACCAAGAGACCCAGTACTTC.